These 5 T cell receptor beta chains were all obtained from the same sample, sequenced in a study of T cell repertoires in cytomegalovirus infection. No antigens are known for them. TCRdb reanalysed the reads using MiXCR and keeps one entry per CDR3 protein. Of 450,000 to 550,000 distinct CDR3 sequences in the sample, more than 40% were seen once. The sequencing here drew on cultured PBMCs, taken from culture after CMV antigen stimulation. Receptors originate from a human donor in good health (CMV status not recorded). Some clones in this sample may be carry-over from other donors' samples.

In this sample, this clonotype turned up a few times. Written as DNA, the CDR3 is TGTGCCAGCAGCCTCTCACTCCGTGAAGGCGAGCAGTACTTC. Translated: CASSLSLREGEQYF. The V gene is TRBV7-9, the J gene TRBJ2-7; no clear D. Germline-derived CDR1 and CDR2 are SEHNR and FQNEAQ (reference sequence). The CDR3 is 14 residues long. Between the trimmed V and J ends, which lost 5 bases and 6 bases, there was a span of 17 bases.

The chain uses TRBV7-2 and TRBJ1-5, with D hard to call. This CDR3 comprises 14 residues. Trimming shortened V by 7 bases and J by 5 bases, and 15 bases separated the two germline ends. CDR1 is SGHTA and CDR2 is FQGNSA in the germline V gene. The CDR3 nucleotides read TGTGCCAGCACCCTTACGGCGGGTGATCAGCCCCAGCATTTT. Translating gives CASTLTAGDQPQHF.

The rearrangement joins TRBV24-1 to TRBJ1-5, with D perhaps matching TRBD1 (6 bases). The V end lost 6 bases, the J end lost 4 bases, and 12 bases lay between the germline ends. The CDR3 is made up of 14 amino acids. Germline values: CDR1 KGHDR, CDR2 SFDVKD. The CDR3 DNA sequence: TGTGCCACCAGTCGGGCAGGGACAAATCAGCCCCAGCATTTT. It translates to CATSRAGTNQPQHF.

The chain carries TRBV7-2 and TRBJ2-3, with D perhaps assigned TRBD1 or TRBD2 (5 bases each). The CDR3 is 17 residues long. From germline, CDR1 is SGHTA and CDR2 FQGNSA. The V end was cut by 1 base, the J end by 2 bases, with 16 bases between. The CDR3 is CASSLVGTPGPTDTQYF. The DNA of the CDR3 is TGTGCCAGCAGCTTAGTCGGGACCCCCGGGCCCACAGATACGCAGTATTTT.

This clonotype was counted between two and nine times. This chain connects TRBV19 to TRBJ1-5; TRBD1 aligns across 7 bases. V was clipped by 7 bases and J by 3 bases; unmatched bases: 15. Germline V lookup: CDR1 LNHDA, CDR2 SQIVND (reference sequence). The CDR3 has 17 residues. The CDR3 DNA is TGTGCCAGTAACGTAGTGAGGGGGCGCCGGAACAATCAGCCCCAGCATTTT. Translation gives CASNVVRGRRNNQPQHF. Full variable domain (remainder filled in from reference TRBV19 and TRBJ1-5): DGGITQSPKYLFRKEGQNVTLSCEQNLNHDAMYWYRQDPGQGLRLIYYSQIVNDFQKGDIAEGYSVSREKKESFPLTVTSAQKNPTAFYLCASNVVRGRRNNQPQHFGDGTRLSIL.